The 2 T cell receptor beta chains below all came from one sample that was sequenced in a study of blood T cell repertoires in COVID-19. Assay: immunoSEQ multiplex PCR; the TCRdb copy retains only in-frame clones and omits some. The sample lists 150,000 or so clones, under 85% seen once, with about an eighth in the top ten. Sequencing input: PBMCs or T cells enriched from blood (not recorded which). Receptors originate from a man between 50 and 59 years old who had recovered from COVID-19.

This clone was observed a single time. The J gene is TRBJ1-2, the V gene TRBV5-6; D gene unclear. The CDR3 covers 14 residues. V was trimmed by 0 bases and J by 1 base, leaving 7 bases between them. Germline values: CDR1 SGHDT, CDR2 YYEEEE. The CDR3 coding sequence is TGTGCCAGCAGCTTGGTGACATATAACTATGGCTACACCTTC. Its protein is CASSLVTYNYGYTF.

The rearrangement joins TRBV10-3 to TRBJ2-1, with 9 positions matching TRBD1. In germline, CDR1 is ENHRY, CDR2 SYGVKD. The trim removed 11 bases at V and 3 bases at J, leaving 11 bases unmatched. The CDR3 has 15 amino acids. This chain's CDR3 is CASLRGGQGYNEQFF. CDR3 coding DNA: TGTGCCTCATTACGCGGGGGACAGGGCTACAATGAGCAGTTCTTC.